This TCR beta chain emerged from a study of regulatory T cells in long-lasting Graves disease. Study details: Graves' patients (newly diagnosed) had been on antithyroid drugs under 3 months.

This clonotype was picked up a small number of times. The germline V gene encodes CDR1 SEHNR and CDR2 FQNEAQ (reference sequence). Trimming removed 4 bases from V and 5 bases from J, with 14 bases in between. The CDR3 contains 14 residues. Construction of TCR beta libraries relied on iRepertoire HTBI primers and on Arm-PCR targeting CDR3 regions. TCRdb called the multiplex PCR reads again in MiXCR, with one record for every CDR3 protein. This table holds approximately 360,000 distinct CDR3 sequences, approximately 10% found once. Described time point: newly diagnosed GD, antithyroid drugs for less than 3 months. Generation of the TCR library employed RNA extracted from PBMCs. The same sample was also studied in work on T cells in Graves' hyperthyroidism and ophthalmopathy. That report adds: An initial round of RT-PCR targeting the TCR CDR3 relied on the HTBI primer set.

The chain carries TRBV7-9 and TRBJ2-5; D is uncertain. This TCR derives from a woman aged 18 to 35 with Graves disease. The material sequenced was peripheral blood mononuclear cells (PBMCs), taken at new diagnosis, from a patient treated with antithyroid drugs. The CDR3 coding sequence is TGTGCCAGCAGCTACATTTCGGTCGGGGAGACCCAGTACTTC. It is translated as CASSYISVGETQYF.